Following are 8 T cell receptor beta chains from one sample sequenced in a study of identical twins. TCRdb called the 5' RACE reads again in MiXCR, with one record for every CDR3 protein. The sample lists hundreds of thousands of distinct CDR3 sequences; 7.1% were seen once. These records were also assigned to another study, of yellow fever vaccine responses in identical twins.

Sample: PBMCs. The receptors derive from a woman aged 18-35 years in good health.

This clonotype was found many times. CDR3: CASSLRHDDTGELFF. CDR3 DNA sequence: TGTGCCAGCAGCTTGCGCCATGATGACACCGGGGAGCTGTTTTTT. The chain carries TRBV7-6 and TRBJ2-2; D ambiguous. From germline, CDR1 is SGHVS and CDR2 FNYEAQ. V lost 3 bases, J lost 3 bases, and 11 bases lay in between. This CDR3 comprises 15 residues.

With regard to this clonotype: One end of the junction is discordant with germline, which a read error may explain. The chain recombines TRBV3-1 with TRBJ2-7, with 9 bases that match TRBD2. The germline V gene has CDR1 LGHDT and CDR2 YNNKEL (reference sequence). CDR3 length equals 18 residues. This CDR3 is CACSYYLRGLATSYEQYF. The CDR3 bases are TGTGCCTGCAGTTACTACCTCCGGGGACTAGCTACCTCCTACGAGCAGTACTTC.

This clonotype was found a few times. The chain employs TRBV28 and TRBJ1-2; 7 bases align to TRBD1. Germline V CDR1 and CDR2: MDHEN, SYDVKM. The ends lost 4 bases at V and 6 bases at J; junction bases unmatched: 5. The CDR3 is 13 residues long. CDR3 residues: CASSYDRADGYTF. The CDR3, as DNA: TGTGCCAGCAGTTACGACAGGGCGGATGGCTACACCTTC.

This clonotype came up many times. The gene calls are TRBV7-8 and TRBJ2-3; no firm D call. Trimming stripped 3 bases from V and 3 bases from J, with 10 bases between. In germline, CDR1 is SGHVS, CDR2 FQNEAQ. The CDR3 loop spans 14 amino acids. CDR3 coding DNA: TGTGCCAGCAGCTTGTGGGAAGGGACAGATACGCAGTATTTT. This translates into CASSLWEGTDTQYF.

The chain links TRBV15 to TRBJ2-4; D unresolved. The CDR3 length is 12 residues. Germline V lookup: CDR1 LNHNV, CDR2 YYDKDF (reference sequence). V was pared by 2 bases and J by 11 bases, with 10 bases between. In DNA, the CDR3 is TGTGCCACCAGCAGACCGCCTGGGGTTCAGTACTTC. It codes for CATSRPPGVQYF.

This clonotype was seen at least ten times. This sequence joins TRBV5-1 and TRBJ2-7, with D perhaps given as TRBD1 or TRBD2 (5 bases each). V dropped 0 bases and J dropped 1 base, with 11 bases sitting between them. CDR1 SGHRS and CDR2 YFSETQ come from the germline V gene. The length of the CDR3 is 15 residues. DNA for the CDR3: TGCGCCAGCAGCTTGGTGGGGACCCCGTCCTACGAGCAGTACTTC. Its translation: CASSLVGTPSYEQYF.

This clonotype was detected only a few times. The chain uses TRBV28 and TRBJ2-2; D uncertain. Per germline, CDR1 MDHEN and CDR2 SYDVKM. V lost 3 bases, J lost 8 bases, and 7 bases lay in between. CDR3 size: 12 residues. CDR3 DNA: TGTGCCAGCAGTTTTCGGTATGGGGAGCTGTTTTTT. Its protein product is CASSFRYGELFF.

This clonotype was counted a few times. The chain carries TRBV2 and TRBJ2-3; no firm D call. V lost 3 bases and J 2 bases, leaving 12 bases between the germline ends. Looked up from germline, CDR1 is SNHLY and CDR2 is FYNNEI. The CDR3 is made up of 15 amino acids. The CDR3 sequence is CASSDIHSPTDTQYF. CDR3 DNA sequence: TGTGCCAGCAGTGATATCCACTCTCCCACAGATACGCAGTATTTT.